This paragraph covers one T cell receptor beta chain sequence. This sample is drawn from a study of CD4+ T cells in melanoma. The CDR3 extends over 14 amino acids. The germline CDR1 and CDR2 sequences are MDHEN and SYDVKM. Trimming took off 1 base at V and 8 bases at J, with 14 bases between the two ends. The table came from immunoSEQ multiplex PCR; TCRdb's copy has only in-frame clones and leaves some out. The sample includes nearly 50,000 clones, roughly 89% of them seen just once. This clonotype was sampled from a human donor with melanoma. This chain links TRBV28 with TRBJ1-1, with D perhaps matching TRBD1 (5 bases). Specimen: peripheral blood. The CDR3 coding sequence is TGTGCCAGCAGTTTATCACAGGACCGAGGAGAAGCTTTCTTT. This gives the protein CASSLSQDRGEAFF.